Following are 9 T cell receptor beta chains from one sample sequenced in a study of PD-1 blockade in classical Hodgkin lymphoma. TCRdb's table, derived via immunoSEQ multiplex PCR, lists solely in-frame clones and lacks some. This table holds approximately 98,000 clones, 80% to 90% found once. Exposure to brentuximab vedotin varied, and each patient had relapsed following autologous stem cell transplantation. Sample: peripheral blood mononuclear cells (PBMCs), taken before the second cycle of nivolumab. The receptors come from a human donor with classical Hodgkin lymphoma.

This chain joins TRBV29-1 and TRBJ2-7; D tentatively fits TRBD1 or TRBD2 (6 bases each). Germline CDR1 SQVTM, CDR2 ANQGSEA. With 6 bases removed from V and 1 base from J, the gap between germline ends came to 13 bases. The CDR3 extends over 13 amino acids. This CDR3 is CSVRGGLSYEQYF. As DNA, the CDR3 is TGCAGCGTCCGAGGGGGACTTTCCTACGAGCAGTACTTC.

DNA for the CDR3: TGTGCTAGTGGTCCGGGACAGGGATATGAAAAACTGTTTTTT. This codes for CASGPGQGYEKLFF. This chain links TRBV12-5 with TRBJ1-4, with 9 bases fitting TRBD1. This CDR3 is 14 amino acids long. Germline V gives CDR1 LGHNT, CDR2 FRNRAP. With V trimmed by 5 bases and J by 6 bases, 4 bases remained unmatched.

The V call is TRBV10-2, the J call TRBJ1-4, with D hard to call. V lost 3 bases, J lost 4 bases, and 9 bases lay in between. Germline lookup yields CDR1 WSHSY and CDR2 SAAADI. The CDR3 has 14 amino acids. The CDR3 sequence: CASSDHSLNEKLFF. The CDR3 nucleotides are TGCGCCAGCAGTGATCACTCTCTTAATGAAAAACTGTTTTTT.

V usage is TRBV18 and J usage is TRBJ2-3; TRBD2 aligns across 7 bases. The CDR3 runs to 15 residues. Germline V gives CDR1 KGHSH, CDR2 LQKENI. V was pared by 3 bases and J by 2 bases, with 5 bases of the junction left unmatched. The CDR3 nucleotides read TGTGCCAGCTCACCCTTGGGACTATACACAGATACGCAGTATTTT. It is translated as CASSPLGLYTDTQYF.

The V gene is TRBV7-2, the J gene TRBJ2-2, with 7 bases fitting TRBD1. The CDR3 spans 15 residues. J was trimmed by 5 bases and V by 0 bases; bases with no gene match: 3. From germline, CDR1 is SGHTA and CDR2 FQGNSA. The CDR3 DNA follows: TGTGCCAGCAGCTTAGCGCTACAGGGGACCGGGGAGCTGTTTTTT. Amino acids: CASSLALQGTGELFF.

The rearrangement joins TRBV7-2 to TRBJ2-5; 10 bases agree with TRBD1. V trimming: 2 bases; J trimming: 4 bases; junction bases outside the gene matches: 4. Germline V CDR1 and CDR2: SGHTA, FQGNSA. The CDR3 runs 15 residues. CDR3 bases: TGTGCCAGCAGCTTAAGGGGGACAGGGGCAGAGACCCAGTACTTC. This gives the protein CASSLRGTGAETQYF.

The V gene is TRBV27, the J gene TRBJ2-1; D remains unclear. Trimming pared 5 bases from V and 6 bases from J, leaving 8 bases between. The germline gives CDR1 MNHEY, CDR2 SMNVEV (reference sequence). The CDR3 runs to 12 residues. CDR3 protein: CASSRSSNEQFF. CDR3 in DNA: TGTGCCAGCAGTCGTAGCAGCAATGAGCAGTTCTTC.

V and J are TRBV27 and TRBJ2-3; D not resolved. Trimming took off 3 bases at V and 4 bases at J, with 14 bases between the two ends. Germline V gene data show CDR1 as MNHEY and CDR2 as SMNVEV (reference sequence). The CDR3 is made up of 15 amino acids. In DNA form, the CDR3 reads TGTGCCAGCAGTTTTGGGTCAGGTAGTTCAGATACGCAGTATTTT. The encoded protein is CASSFGSGSSDTQYF.

V is TRBV5-1 and J is TRBJ2-6; 7 nucleotides align to TRBD1. The CDR3 runs 17 residues. Germline V gives CDR1 SGHRS, CDR2 YFSETQ. The V segment lost 2 bases and the J segment 3 bases; nucleotides outside the gene matches: 8. The CDR3 region is CASSFALQGSGANVLTF. The CDR3 DNA sequence: TGCGCCAGCAGCTTCGCATTACAGGGGAGTGGGGCCAACGTCCTGACTTTC.